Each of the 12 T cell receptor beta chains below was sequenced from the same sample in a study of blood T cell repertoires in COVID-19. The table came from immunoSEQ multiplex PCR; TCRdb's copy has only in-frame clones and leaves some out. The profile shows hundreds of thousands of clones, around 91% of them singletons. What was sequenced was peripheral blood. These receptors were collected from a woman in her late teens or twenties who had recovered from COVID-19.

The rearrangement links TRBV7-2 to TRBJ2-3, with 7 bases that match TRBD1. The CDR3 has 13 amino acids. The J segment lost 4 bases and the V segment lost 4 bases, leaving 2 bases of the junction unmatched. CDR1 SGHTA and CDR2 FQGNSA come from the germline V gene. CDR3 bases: TGTGCCAGCAGCTACGGGACAGCAGATACGCAGTATTTT. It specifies CASSYGTADTQYF.

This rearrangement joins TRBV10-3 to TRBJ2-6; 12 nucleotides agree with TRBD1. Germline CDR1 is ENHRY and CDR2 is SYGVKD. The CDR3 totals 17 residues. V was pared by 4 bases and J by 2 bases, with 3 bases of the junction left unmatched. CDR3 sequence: CAISARDRGPGANVLTF. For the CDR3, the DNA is TGTGCCATCAGTGCACGGGACAGGGGGCCTGGGGCCAACGTCCTGACTTTC.

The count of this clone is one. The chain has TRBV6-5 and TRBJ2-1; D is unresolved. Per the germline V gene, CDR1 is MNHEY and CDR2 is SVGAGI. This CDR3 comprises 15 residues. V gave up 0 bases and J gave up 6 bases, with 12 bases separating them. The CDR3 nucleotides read TGTGCCAGCAGTTACTCTTTGGGTAGCCGCAATGAGCAGTTCTTC. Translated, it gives CASSYSLGSRNEQFF.

This CDR3 is CASSFPYRDSSIYGYTF. The CDR3 nucleotides are TGTGCCAGCAGCTTTCCCTACCGGGACAGCAGCATTTATGGCTACACCTTC. V usage is TRBV5-6 and J usage is TRBJ1-2; TRBD1 matches 7 bases. Germline lookup yields CDR1 SGHDT and CDR2 YYEEEE. With V trimmed by 2 bases and J by 5 bases, 15 bases remained unmatched. This CDR3 is 17 amino acids long.

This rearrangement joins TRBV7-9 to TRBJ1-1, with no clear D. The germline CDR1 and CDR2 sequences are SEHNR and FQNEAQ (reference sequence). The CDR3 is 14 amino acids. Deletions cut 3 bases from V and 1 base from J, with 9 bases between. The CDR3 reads CASSFIRSNTEAFF. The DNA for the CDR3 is TGTGCCAGCAGCTTCATCAGGTCGAACACTGAAGCTTTCTTT. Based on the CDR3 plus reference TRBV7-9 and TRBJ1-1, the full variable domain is DTGVSQNPRHKITKRGQNVTFRCDPISEHNRLYWYRQTLGQGPEFLTYFQNEAQLEKSRLLSDRFSAERPKGSFSTLEIQRTEQGDSAMYLCASSFIRSNTEAFFGQGTRLTVV.

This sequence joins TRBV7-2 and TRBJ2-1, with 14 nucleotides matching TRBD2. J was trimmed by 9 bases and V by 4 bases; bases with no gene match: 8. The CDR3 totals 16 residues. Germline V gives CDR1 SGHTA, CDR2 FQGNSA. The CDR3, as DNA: TGTGCCAGCAGCTCCCCGACTAGCGGGAGGGCGCTTGAGCAGTTCTTC. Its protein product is CASSSPTSGRALEQFF.

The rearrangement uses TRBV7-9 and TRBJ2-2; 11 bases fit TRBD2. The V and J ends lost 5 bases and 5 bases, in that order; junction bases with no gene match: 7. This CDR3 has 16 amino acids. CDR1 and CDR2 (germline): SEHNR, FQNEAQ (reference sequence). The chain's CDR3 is CASSAGTSGRTGELFF. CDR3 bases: TGTGCCAGCAGCGCCGGGACTAGCGGACGTACCGGGGAGCTGTTTTTT. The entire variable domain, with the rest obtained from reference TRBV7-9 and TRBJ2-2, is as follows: DTGVSQNPRHKITKRGQNVTFRCDPISEHNRLYWYRQTLGQGPEFLTYFQNEAQLEKSRLLSDRFSAERPKGSFSTLEIQRTEQGDSAMYLCASSAGTSGRTGELFFGEGSRLTVL.

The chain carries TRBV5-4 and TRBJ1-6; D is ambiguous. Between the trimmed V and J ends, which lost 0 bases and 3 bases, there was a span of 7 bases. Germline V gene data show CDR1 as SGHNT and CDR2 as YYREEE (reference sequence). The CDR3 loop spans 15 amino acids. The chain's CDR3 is CASSLGQNYNSPLHF. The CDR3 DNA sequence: TGTGCCAGCAGCTTGGGGCAGAACTATAATTCACCCCTCCACTTT.

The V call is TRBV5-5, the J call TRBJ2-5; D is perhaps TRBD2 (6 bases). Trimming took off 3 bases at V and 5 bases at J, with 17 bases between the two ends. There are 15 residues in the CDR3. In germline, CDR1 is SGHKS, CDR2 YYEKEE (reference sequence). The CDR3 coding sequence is TGTGCCAGCAGCTCCGCATCCTTTAGCGGTGAGACCCAGTACTTC. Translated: CASSSASFSGETQYF.

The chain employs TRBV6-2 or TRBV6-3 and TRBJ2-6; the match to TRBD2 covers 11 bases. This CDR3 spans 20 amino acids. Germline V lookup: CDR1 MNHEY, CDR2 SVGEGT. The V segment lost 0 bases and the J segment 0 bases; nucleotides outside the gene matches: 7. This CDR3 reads CASSYSASGRNASGANVLTF. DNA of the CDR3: TGTGCCAGCAGTTACTCTGCTAGCGGGAGGAATGCCTCTGGGGCCAACGTCCTGACTTTC.

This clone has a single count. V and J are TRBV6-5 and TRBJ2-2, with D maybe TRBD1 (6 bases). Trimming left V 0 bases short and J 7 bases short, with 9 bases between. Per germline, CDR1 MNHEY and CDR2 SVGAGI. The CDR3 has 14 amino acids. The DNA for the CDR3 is TGTGCCAGCAGTTACTCACGAGGGGGCGGGGAGCTGTTTTTT. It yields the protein CASSYSRGGGELFF.

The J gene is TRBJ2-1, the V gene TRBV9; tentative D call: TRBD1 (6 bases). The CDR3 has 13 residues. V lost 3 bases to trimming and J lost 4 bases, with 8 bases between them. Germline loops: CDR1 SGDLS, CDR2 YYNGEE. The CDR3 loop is CASSGTAYNEQFF. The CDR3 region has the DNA TGTGCCAGCAGCGGGACAGCTTACAATGAGCAGTTCTTC.